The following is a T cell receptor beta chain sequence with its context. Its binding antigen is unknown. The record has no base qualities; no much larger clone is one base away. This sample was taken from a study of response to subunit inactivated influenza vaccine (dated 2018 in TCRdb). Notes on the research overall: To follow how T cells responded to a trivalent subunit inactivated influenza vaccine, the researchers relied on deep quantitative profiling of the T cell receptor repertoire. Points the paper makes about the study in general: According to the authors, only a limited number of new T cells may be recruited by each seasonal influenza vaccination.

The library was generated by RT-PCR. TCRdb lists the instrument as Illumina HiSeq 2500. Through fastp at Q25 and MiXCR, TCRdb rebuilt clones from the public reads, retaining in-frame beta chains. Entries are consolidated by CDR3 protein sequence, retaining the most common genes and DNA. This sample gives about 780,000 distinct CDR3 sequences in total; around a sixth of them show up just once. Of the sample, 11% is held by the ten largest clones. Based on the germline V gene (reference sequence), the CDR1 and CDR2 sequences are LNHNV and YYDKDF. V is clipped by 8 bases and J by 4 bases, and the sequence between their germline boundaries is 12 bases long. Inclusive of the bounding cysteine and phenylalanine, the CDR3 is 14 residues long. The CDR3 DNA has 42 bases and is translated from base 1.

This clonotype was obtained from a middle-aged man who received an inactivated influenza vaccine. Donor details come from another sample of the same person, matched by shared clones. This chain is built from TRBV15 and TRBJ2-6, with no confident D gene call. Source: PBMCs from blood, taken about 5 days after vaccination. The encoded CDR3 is CATAWELGANVLTF. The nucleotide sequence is TGTGCCACCGCCTGGGAATTGGGGGCCAACGTCCTGACTTTC.